This entry lists 9 T cell receptor beta chains sequenced from one sample in a study of early T cells in non-severe SARS-CoV-2 infection. TCRdb passed the 5' RACE reads through MiXCR, listing each CDR3 protein once. The profile covers roughly 48,000 distinct CDR3 sequences, with around 5.2% appearing a single time and about 4.3% taken by the ten largest. Sequences were obtained from whole blood. Every receptor here comes from an adult who was a healthcare worker with PCR-confirmed SARS-CoV-2 infection or an uninfected control (not recorded which).

J is TRBJ2-5 and V is TRBV6-6; TRBD2 is a possible D gene (5 bases). The CDR3 is 13 amino acids. With 2 bases removed from V and 5 bases from J, the gap between germline ends came to 9 bases. Germline V CDR1 and CDR2: MNHNY, SVGAGI (reference sequence). The CDR3 is CASSYQTGETQYF. The CDR3 nucleotides are TGTGCCAGCAGTTACCAGACGGGGGAGACCCAGTACTTC.

This clonotype has only a few counts. The chain recombines TRBV7-2 with TRBJ2-3; D is perhaps TRBD1 or TRBD2 (5 bases each). Between the trimmed V and J ends, which lost 5 bases and 5 bases, there was a span of 20 bases. This CDR3 has 16 amino acids. Germline CDR1 SGHTA, CDR2 FQGNSA. This CDR3 reads CASSLGSGLDGDTQYF. The CDR3 DNA reads TGTGCCAGCAGCCTCGGCTCGGGGCTAGACGGAGATACGCAGTATTTT.

This clonotype was detected ten times or more. This chain uses TRBV7-2 with TRBJ1-1; D is ambiguous. The CDR3 extends over 12 amino acids. V lost 5 bases and J 8 bases, leaving 12 bases between the germline ends. Germline V gives CDR1 SGHTA, CDR2 FQGNSA. In nucleotides, the CDR3 is TGTGCCAGCAGCCCAGAGTACGGGGAAGCTTTCTTT. Translated: CASSPEYGEAFF.

Many counts were recorded for this clonotype. This chain joins TRBV10-1 and TRBJ2-2; D gene unclear. Trimming cost V 6 bases and J 3 bases, with 5 bases left between them. CDR1 is WNHNN, CDR2 SYGVQD, per germline (reference sequence). The CDR3 spans 12 residues. This chain's CDR3 is CASSGYTGELFF. The DNA for the CDR3 is TGCGCCAGCAGCGGCTACACCGGGGAGCTGTTTTTT.

This clonotype was counted at least ten times. This chain joins TRBV4-1 and TRBJ2-7; maybe TRBD2 (6 bases). Germline assignment: CDR1 MGHRA and CDR2 YSYEKL. Trimming pared 0 bases from V and 5 bases from J, leaving 8 bases between. The CDR3 totals 13 residues. The CDR3, as DNA: TGCGCCAGCAGCCAAGATGCGGGGCACGAGCAGTACTTC. This encodes CASSQDAGHEQYF.

This clonotype was seen many times. CDR3 amino acids: CASSEAGGAGGYTF. CDR3 bases: TGTGCCAGCAGTGAAGCGGGAGGCGCGGGTGGCTACACCTTC. This sequence joins TRBV2 and TRBJ1-2; D is uncertain. Germline CDR1 SNHLY, CDR2 FYNNEI. The CDR3 length is 14 residues. V gave up 0 bases and J gave up 7 bases, with 12 bases separating them.

This sequence joins TRBV10-1 and TRBJ2-1; D is unresolved. Germline V lookup: CDR1 WNHNN, CDR2 SYGVQD (reference sequence). This CDR3 region has 17 residues. The V and J ends lost 4 bases and 0 bases respectively, with 16 bases between them. The CDR3, as DNA: TGCGCCAGCAGTGGATTCAAGACGGTAAGCTCCTACAATGAGCAGTTCTTC. It codes for CASSGFKTVSSYNEQFF.

This clonotype was recorded many times. The chain carries TRBV12-3 or TRBV12-4 and TRBJ2-7; 8 nucleotides agree with TRBD2. Losses at the gene ends were 6 bases for V and 0 bases for J; bases not matched to a gene: 4. This CDR3 region has 14 residues. The CDR3 region has the DNA TGTGCCAGCAGCCGGAGCGGGAGCTCCTACGAGCAGTACTTC. Translating gives CASSRSGSSYEQYF.

This clonotype has at least ten counts. CDR3 amino acids: CASSNRAYGNQPQHF. The CDR3 bases are TGTGCCAGCAGCAACAGGGCCTACGGGAATCAGCCCCAGCATTTT. The gene calls are TRBV2 and TRBJ1-5, with D tentatively TRBD1 (6 bases). This CDR3 spans 15 amino acids. CDR1 is SNHLY, CDR2 FYNNEI, per germline. The V and J ends lost 6 bases and 4 bases respectively, with 16 bases between them.